The T cell receptor (beta chain) described here comes from a study of shared clonotypes between healthy human individuals. Concerning this clone: Its antigen is currently unknown.

Authors' analysis steps: Sequence data from immunoSEQ were junction-only and lacked quality scores; consequently, filtering differed. The table came from immunoSEQ multiplex PCR; TCRdb's copy has only in-frame clones and leaves some out. V and J calls and clone size come straight from that table; D and trimming were deduced from the DNA. The profile shows over a million clones, 75% to 80% of them singletons. Findings and limits, study-wide: Richness estimates generally favored naive over memory subsets.

Germline V gene sequence: CDR1 ENHRY, CDR2 SYGVKD. This CDR3 spans 16 amino acids. V lost 0 bases and J 0 bases, leaving 9 bases between the germline ends. Healthy HIV-negative adults without recent acute infections or vaccinations served as donors. Subsets obtained from CD4+ cells comprised CD45RA+ naive and CD45RA-negative memory cells. The TCR comes from a man between 18 and 35 years old in good health. Some clones in this sample may be carry-over from other donors' samples. The specimen was memory CD4+ T cells from PBMCs. As to subset: CD45RA-negative fraction. This sequence joins TRBV10-3 and TRBJ1-3; D is unclear. CDR3 region: CAISESPGSSGNTIYF. CDR3 DNA sequence: TGTGCCATCAGTGAGTCCCCGGGATCCTCTGGAAACACCATATATTTT.